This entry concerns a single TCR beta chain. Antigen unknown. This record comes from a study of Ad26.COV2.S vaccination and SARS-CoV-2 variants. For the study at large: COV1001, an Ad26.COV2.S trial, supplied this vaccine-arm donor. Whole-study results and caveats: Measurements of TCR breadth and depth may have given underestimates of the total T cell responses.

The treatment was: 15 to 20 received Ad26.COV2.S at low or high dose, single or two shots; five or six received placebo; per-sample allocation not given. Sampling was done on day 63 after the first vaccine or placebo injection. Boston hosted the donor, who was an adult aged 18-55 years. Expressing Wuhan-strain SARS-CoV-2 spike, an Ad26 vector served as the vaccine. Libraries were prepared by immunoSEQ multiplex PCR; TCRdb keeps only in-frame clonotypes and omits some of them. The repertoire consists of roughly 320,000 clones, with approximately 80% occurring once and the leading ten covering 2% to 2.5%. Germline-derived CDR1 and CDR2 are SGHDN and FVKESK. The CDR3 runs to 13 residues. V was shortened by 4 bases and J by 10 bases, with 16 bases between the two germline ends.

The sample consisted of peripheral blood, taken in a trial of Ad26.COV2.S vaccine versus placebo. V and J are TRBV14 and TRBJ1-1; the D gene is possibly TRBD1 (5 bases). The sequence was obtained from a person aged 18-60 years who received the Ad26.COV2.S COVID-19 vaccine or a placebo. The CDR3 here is CASSLARGWVAFF. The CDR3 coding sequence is TGTGCCAGCAGCCTGGCGAGGGGCTGGGTAGCTTTCTTT.